These 30 T cell receptor beta chains share one sample of origin, sequenced in a study of T cells after yellow fever vaccination. A single record per CDR3 protein comes from TCRdb applying MiXCR to the 5' RACE reads. The sample holds around 40,000 distinct CDR3 sequences, 6.8% seen once. The starting material was CD8+ T cells not binding an NS4B(214-222) dextramer, sorted from PBMCs, obtained 45 days after the yellow fever booster vaccination. These receptors were taken from a man aged 25-45 years who received the YFV17D yellow fever vaccine.

This clonotype was picked up many times. The chain carries TRBV20-1 and TRBJ2-7, with D perhaps matching TRBD2 (5 bases). V was shortened by 0 bases and J by 3 bases, with 6 bases between the two germline ends. Per germline, CDR1 DFQATT and CDR2 SNEGSKA (reference sequence). The CDR3 length is 12 residues. The CDR3 nucleotides are TGCAGTGCTAGAGAAGGAGGCTACGAGCAGTACTTC. It yields the protein CSAREGGYEQYF.

This clonotype was counted ten times or more. J is TRBJ2-3 and V is TRBV6-5, with D possibly called TRBD1 or TRBD2 (6 bases each). The CDR3 extends over 17 amino acids. V was trimmed by 1 base and J by 1 base, leaving 15 bases between them. The germline V gene has CDR1 MNHEY and CDR2 SVGAGI. This CDR3 reads CASSYYSGARGTDTQYF. The CDR3 DNA follows: TGTGCCAGCAGTTACTACTCGGGGGCTCGGGGCACAGATACGCAGTATTTT.

At least ten counts were recorded for this clonotype. The rearrangement links TRBV21-1 to TRBJ1-6; the D call in the table, TRBD1, was not verified against the DNA. TRBV21-1 is designated a pseudogene. The CDR3 covers 14 residues. DNA for the CDR3: TGTGCCAGCAGCAAGACAGGGGTTTATTCACCCCTCCACTTT. This gives the protein CASSKTGVYSPLHF.

The table lists this clonotype with many counts. The CDR3 DNA sequence: TGCAGTGCTAGGGGGACAGACTCCTACGAGCAGTACTTC. Translation gives CSARGTDSYEQYF. The chain employs TRBV20-1 and TRBJ2-7, with 7 bases matching TRBD1. Germline-derived CDR1 and CDR2 are DFQATT and SNEGSKA (reference sequence). Trimming removed 3 bases from V and 0 bases from J; junction bases left unmatched: 2. The CDR3 covers 13 residues.

Many counts were recorded for this clonotype. The rearrangement joins TRBV24-1 to TRBJ2-2, with D perhaps matching TRBD2 (6 bases). Per germline, CDR1 KGHDR and CDR2 SFDVKD. V gave up 3 bases and J gave up 2 bases, with 12 bases separating them. The length of the CDR3 is 16 residues. The DNA for the CDR3 is TGTGCCACCAGTGATAGGATAGCGGATAACACCGGGGAGCTGTTTTTT. Translation gives CATSDRIADNTGELFF.

This clonotype has ten or more counts. This rearrangement joins TRBV28 to TRBJ2-1, with 10 bases fitting TRBD2. V gave up 1 base and J gave up 6 bases; unmatched junction bases: 12. This CDR3 comprises 18 residues. Germline V gives CDR1 MDHEN, CDR2 SYDVKM. CDR3 sequence: CASSLLTSLAGGGNEQFF. The DNA for the CDR3 is TGTGCCAGCAGTTTATTGACGAGCTTAGCGGGAGGTGGCAATGAGCAGTTCTTC.

This clonotype was recorded many times. This rearrangement joins TRBV6-6 to TRBJ1-2; no clear D gene. V lost 7 bases to trimming and J lost 6 bases, with 12 bases between them. Germline CDR1 is MNHNY and CDR2 is SVGAGI (reference sequence). The CDR3 runs 12 residues. This CDR3 is CASINGANGYTF. CDR3 DNA sequence: TGTGCCAGCATCAACGGAGCCAATGGCTACACCTTC.

This clonotype was seen ten or more times. The rearrangement uses TRBV28 and TRBJ2-5; TRBD2 aligns across 7 bases. With V trimmed by 3 bases and J by 4 bases, 8 bases remained unmatched. Germline V lookup: CDR1 MDHEN, CDR2 SYDVKM. The CDR3 extends over 15 amino acids. DNA of the CDR3: TGTGCCAGCAGTTTTGGACTAGGTGGTCGAGAGACCCAGTACTTC. Translation: CASSFGLGGRETQYF.

This clonotype was observed a few times. The chain links TRBV6-6 to TRBJ2-7; D is perhaps TRBD1 (6 bases). Trimming took 5 bases from V and 3 from J, leaving 11 bases between them. The germline V gene has CDR1 MNHNY and CDR2 SVGAGI (reference sequence). CDR3 length equals 13 residues. The CDR3 reads CASSPSDSYEQYF. CDR3 in DNA: TGTGCCAGCAGTCCTTCGGACAGCTACGAGCAGTACTTC.

This clonotype was counted only a few times. This chain uses TRBV12-3 or TRBV12-4 with TRBJ2-2; TRBD2 agrees at 7 bases. CDR3 size: 15 residues. V lost 11 bases, J lost 7 bases, and 16 bases stayed unmatched. The CDR3, as DNA: TGTGCCGTACGTCGGGCTAGCGGAGCGGGCGGGGAGCTGTTTTTT. Its protein is CAVRRASGAGGELFF.

The table lists this clonotype with many counts. The chain carries TRBV11-2 and TRBJ2-3; D unclear. Germline CDR1 SGHAT, CDR2 FQNNGV. This CDR3 region has 11 residues. The germline V and J ends were trimmed by 3 bases and 10 bases, with 8 bases remaining between them. In DNA, the CDR3 is TGTGCCAGCAGCTTGGCTCAAGCGCAGTATTTT. Protein: CASSLAQAQYF.

This clonotype was counted many times. The rearrangement links TRBV11-2 to TRBJ2-5; a possible D gene is TRBD2 (5 bases). Trimming left V 1 base short and J 5 bases short, with 14 bases between. Germline assignment: CDR1 SGHAT and CDR2 FQNNGV. CDR3 length: 15 residues. The CDR3: CASSLVRGVFETQYF. CDR3 DNA: TGTGCCAGCAGCTTAGTACGGGGTGTGTTTGAGACCCAGTACTTC.

There are many counts of this clonotype. The V and J genes are TRBV20-1 and TRBJ2-7; D is unclear. The germline V gene has CDR1 DFQATT and CDR2 SNEGSKA (reference sequence). V lost 6 bases to trimming and J lost 2 bases, with 8 bases between them. The CDR3 spans 11 residues. CDR3 in amino acids: CSATGAYEQYF. In nucleotides, the CDR3 is TGCAGTGCCACGGGCGCCTACGAGCAGTACTTC.

This clonotype was counted at least ten times. The V gene is TRBV10-1, the J gene TRBJ2-7; weak D call: TRBD1 (6 bases). Trimming pared 2 bases from V and 2 bases from J, leaving 16 bases between. This CDR3 has 16 amino acids. Germline V gene data show CDR1 as WNHNN and CDR2 as SYGVQD (reference sequence). The CDR3 sequence is CASSERIGTTAYEQYF. DNA of the CDR3: TGCGCCAGCAGTGAGCGTATAGGGACAACGGCCTACGAGCAGTACTTC.

Note on this clonotype: A much larger clone sits a single nucleotide away, making a read error possible. The V call is TRBV18, the J call TRBJ2-5; 9 bases are shared with TRBD2. V was clipped by 3 bases and J by 5 bases; unmatched bases: 10. Germline values: CDR1 KGHSH, CDR2 LQKENI. CDR3 length equals 16 residues. The CDR3 is CASSPYGLAPHETQYF. The CDR3, as DNA: TGTGCCAGCTCACCTTACGGACTAGCGCCACATGAGACCCAGTACTTC.

The CDR3 coding sequence is TGTGCCAGCAGTTTTGGACTAGCGGGATGGGGCGAGCAGTACTTC. This encodes CASSFGLAGWGEQYF. The V and J genes are TRBV27 and TRBJ2-7; 12 bases are shared with TRBD2. This CDR3 region has 15 residues. Trimming removed 3 bases from V and 6 bases from J; junction bases left unmatched: 6. The germline CDR1 and CDR2 sequences are MNHEY and SMNVEV (reference sequence).

In this sample, this clonotype turned up many times. The rearrangement joins TRBV29-1 to TRBJ2-7; D may be TRBD1 or TRBD2 (5 bases each). Trimming pared 4 bases from V and 5 bases from J, leaving 12 bases between. Germline V gene sequence: CDR1 SQVTM, CDR2 ANQGSEA. The CDR3 sequence is 12 residues long. CDR3 sequence (DNA): TGCAGCGTTGGCTTAGGGGACCACGAGCAGTACTTC. Translation gives CSVGLGDHEQYF.

In this sample, this clonotype turned up many times. V gene TRBV28 combines with J gene TRBJ2-6; possible D gene TRBD1, 6 bases. The germline V gene encodes CDR1 MDHEN and CDR2 SYDVKM. V shed 5 bases and J shed 5 bases, with 22 bases lying between them. This CDR3 has 18 amino acids. The CDR3 loop reads CASSAPAGTRGWANVLTF. As DNA, the CDR3 is TGTGCCAGCAGTGCCCCCGCCGGGACCAGGGGTTGGGCCAACGTCCTGACTTTC.

V and J are TRBV20-1 and TRBJ2-7; 7 positions agree with TRBD1. J lost 4 bases, V lost 3 bases, and 12 bases had no gene match. The germline V gene encodes CDR1 DFQATT and CDR2 SNEGSKA (reference sequence). The length of the CDR3 is 15 residues. The CDR3 protein is CSASPLGQEWYEQYF. The CDR3 nucleotides read TGCAGTGCTAGCCCCCTTGGACAGGAATGGTACGAGCAGTACTTC.

This clonotype has ten or more counts. The chain employs TRBV4-3 and TRBJ1-4; perhaps TRBD1 as D (5 bases). The CDR3 length is 16 residues. V lost 0 bases, J lost 6 bases, and 14 bases lay in between. The germline CDR1 and CDR2 sequences are LGHNA and YSLEER. This CDR3 is CASSQDGGGVDEKLFF. The CDR3 region has the DNA TGCGCCAGCAGCCAAGATGGCGGAGGGGTGGATGAAAAACTGTTTTTT.

The chain recombines TRBV19 with TRBJ1-1; D gene ambiguous. With 3 bases removed from V and 5 bases from J, the gap between germline ends came to 13 bases. The germline V gene has CDR1 LNHDA and CDR2 SQIVND (reference sequence). The CDR3 is 14 residues long. Here the CDR3 reads CASSIISLGTEAFF. The CDR3 region has the DNA TGTGCCAGTAGTATTATTAGTTTGGGGACTGAAGCTTTCTTT. The full variable domain, rest sourced from reference TRBV19 and TRBJ1-1, is DGGITQSPKYLFRKEGQNVTLSCEQNLNHDAMYWYRQDPGQGLRLIYYSQIVNDFQKGDIAEGYSVSREKKESFPLTVTSAQKNPTAFYLCASSIISLGTEAFFGQGTRLTVV.

This clonotype was seen many times. The gene calls are TRBV7-9 and TRBJ2-7; D gene ambiguous. Germline assignment: CDR1 SEHNR and CDR2 FQNEAQ (reference sequence). The CDR3 consists of 13 residues. V lost 5 bases, J lost 5 bases, and 13 bases lay in between. The CDR3 DNA is TGTGCCAGCAGCCCTCTGGTAGTGGACGAGCAGTACTTC. Protein: CASSPLVVDEQYF.

Ten or more counts support this clonotype. The J gene is TRBJ2-2, the V gene TRBV4-3, with a tentative D call TRBD2 (5 bases). Germline CDR1 reads LGHNA; CDR2 reads YSLEER. The CDR3 is made up of 14 amino acids. V dropped 0 bases and J dropped 6 bases, with 8 bases sitting between them. This CDR3 reads CASSQDIGAGELFF. The CDR3 DNA reads TGCGCCAGCAGCCAAGATATCGGGGCCGGGGAGCTGTTTTTT.

In its sample, this clonotype was seen many times. The chain uses TRBV29-1 and TRBJ2-7; D not certain. CDR1 is SQVTM and CDR2 is ANQGSEA in the germline V gene. Trimming pared 3 bases from V and 2 bases from J, leaving 11 bases between. There are 13 residues in the CDR3. The chain's CDR3 is CSVDGRGPYEQYF. CDR3 bases: TGCAGCGTTGACGGGCGTGGGCCCTACGAGCAGTACTTC.

This clonotype was recorded many times. The chain links TRBV20-1 to TRBJ2-1; no definite D call. Germline V lookup: CDR1 DFQATT, CDR2 SNEGSKA (reference sequence). The length of the CDR3 is 11 residues. Trimming cost V 5 bases and J 6 bases, with 8 bases left between them. As DNA, the CDR3 is TGCAGTGCTGTCTTGGGCAATGAGCAGTTCTTC. This codes for CSAVLGNEQFF.

Many counts were recorded for this clonotype. This chain joins TRBV6-5 and TRBJ1-1; D is undetermined. V lost 1 base and J lost 1, with 10 bases in between. CDR1 and CDR2 (germline): MNHEY, SVGAGI. CDR3 length: 15 residues. The CDR3 region has the DNA TGTGCCAGCAGTTACTTCCAGGCAGCGAACACTGAAGCTTTCTTT. Its protein is CASSYFQAANTEAFF.

This clonotype was counted at least ten times. This chain connects TRBV12-3 or TRBV12-4 to TRBJ1-2; tentative D call: TRBD1 (6 bases). V lost 5 bases to trimming and J lost 7 bases, with 14 bases between them. The CDR3 length is 13 residues. The CDR3 sequence is CASSTGGLGGYTF. The CDR3 region has the DNA TGTGCCAGCAGTACGGGGGGGCTCGGTGGCTACACCTTC.

This clonotype came up many times. The CDR3 reads CATRTPNTEAFF. Written as DNA, the CDR3 is TGTGCCACCCGGACGCCGAACACTGAAGCTTTCTTT. V gene TRBV15 combines with J gene TRBJ1-1; D is unclear. Between the trimmed V and J ends, which lost 8 bases and 1 base, there was a span of 8 bases. Germline CDR1 is LNHNV and CDR2 is YYDKDF (reference sequence). The CDR3 extends over 12 amino acids.

This clonotype came up once. The chain employs TRBV4-1 and TRBJ2-7; no reliable D call. Trimming pared 4 bases from V and 1 base from J, leaving 14 bases between. CDR3 size: 15 residues. Germline V lookup: CDR1 MGHRA, CDR2 YSYEKL. The CDR3 DNA follows: TGCGCCAGCAGCCCCCTAGGTCAGGCTTCCTACGAGCAGTACTTC. It translates to CASSPLGQASYEQYF.

This clonotype showed up many times. The chain joins TRBV7-9 to TRBJ2-7; 8 nucleotides align to TRBD2. CDR3 length: 12 amino acids. From germline, CDR1 is SEHNR and CDR2 FQNEAQ (reference sequence). The ends lost 3 bases at V and 5 bases at J; junction bases unmatched: 0. This CDR3 reads CASSLTSDEQYF. The CDR3 DNA reads TGTGCCAGCAGCTTGACTAGCGACGAGCAGTACTTC.